A selection of T cell receptor beta chains follows, all from one sample in a study of blood T cell repertoires in COVID-19. Using immunoSEQ multiplex PCR, the repertoire was profiled, and TCRdb retains in-frame clones only, with some absent. The table shows some 80,000 clones, with around 76% occurring only once. The specimen sequenced was peripheral blood. The receptor source for this set is a woman older than 75 with active or convalescent COVID-19. CDR3s include the opening cysteine and the closing phenylalanine or tryptophan.

V gene	CDR3 protein
TRBV30	CATEGGTSGQETQYF
TRBV6-2/TRBV6-3	CASSYPNRGQETQYF
TRBV7-9	CASSHEQGDYGYTF
TRBV7-2	CASSLESGLSPLHF
TRBV29-1	CSGSTRSNEQFF
TRBV9	CASSVVGTSGGYNEQFF
TRBV11-2	CASSWNRGPSSGNTIYF
TRBV19	CASSSIWDRRTTHGYTF
TRBV12-3/TRBV12-4	CASRTGTQREQYF
TRBV6-2/TRBV6-3	CASSYLRTGGQPQHF
TRBV6-1	CASSDLSWGPTSSGANVLTF
TRBV5-1	CASSLAPDRAGGELFF
TRBV4-1	CASSRILRQETQYF
TRBV3-1/TRBV3-2	CASRGQGNYGYTF
TRBV7-9	CASSSSTSAGELFF
TRBV19	CATGGEYGYTF